This passage covers 9 T cell receptor beta chains from one sample sequenced in a study of blood T cell repertoires in COVID-19. TCRdb's copy holds only in-frame clones and misses some; the assay was immunoSEQ multiplex PCR. The sample includes 50,000 to 70,000 clones, 76% seen only once; the top ten take about 20%. Sequencing was done on a sample of peripheral blood. These receptors originate from a man aged 50 or older with active or convalescent COVID-19.

The chain has TRBV5-1 and TRBJ2-7; D gene uncertain. CDR1 and CDR2 from the germline V gene are SGHRS and YFSETQ. V shed 4 bases and J shed 5 bases, with 13 bases lying between them. This CDR3 is 13 amino acids long. The CDR3 DNA is TGCGCCAGCAGCCCCGACATCCAGGACGAGCAGTACTTC. Its protein is CASSPDIQDEQYF.

The V gene is TRBV6-9, the J gene TRBJ1-3; D not certain. The ends were cut back, 2 bases at V and 7 bases at J, with 15 bases in the middle. Germline V CDR1 and CDR2: MNHGY, SVAAGI. CDR3 length: 15 amino acids. Here the CDR3 DNA reads TGTGCCAGCAGTTATGGGCATCTCGCACGGAACACCATATATTTT. Translated, it gives CASSYGHLARNTIYF.

The CDR3 region has the DNA TGTGCCAGCAGCTTAAGGGCATTCGTCGAATACTATGGCTACACCTTC. It encodes CASSLRAFVEYYGYTF. The V and J genes are TRBV7-3 and TRBJ1-2; D is undetermined. Germline V gives CDR1 SGHTA, CDR2 FQGTGA. Trimming removed 1 base at V and 3 bases at J, with 15 bases between. The CDR3 sequence is 16 residues long.

The V and J genes are TRBV30 and TRBJ1-3, with TRBD1 identical over 8 bases. This CDR3 region has 14 residues. V was clipped by 5 bases and J by 3 bases; unmatched bases: 6. Germline CDR1 is GTSNPN and CDR2 is SVGIG (reference sequence). CDR3 sequence: CAWDRQGYGNTIYF. The CDR3 DNA sequence: TGTGCCTGGGACCGACAGGGGTATGGAAACACCATATATTTT.

This chain connects TRBV12-2 to TRBJ2-7; the D call of TRBD2 is as the table states it, not checked on the DNA. TRBV12-2 is labeled a pseudogene. CDR3 length: 15 residues. CDR3 sequence reads: CASRFLAPSSYEQYF. CDR3 coding DNA: TGTGCAAGTCGCTTTTTAGCGCCCAGCTCCTACGAGCAGTACTTC.

The rearrangement joins TRBV28 to TRBJ1-2; 9 positions match TRBD1. The CDR3 totals 13 residues. V shed 4 bases, J shed 8 bases, and the junction held 5 bases outside the gene matches. Germline loops: CDR1 MDHEN, CDR2 SYDVKM. CDR3 coding DNA: TGTGCCAGCAGTTCCACAGGGGGCTGGGGCTACACCTTC. Encoded protein: CASSSTGGWGYTF.

The V gene is TRBV15, the J gene TRBJ2-1, with D possibly TRBD1 on 6 matching bases. Deletions cut 5 bases from V and 5 bases from J, with 13 bases between. Germline CDR1 and CDR2: LNHNV and YYDKDF (reference sequence). The CDR3 consists of 14 residues. In nucleotides, the CDR3 is TGTGCCACCAGCGGTAGGGGGTCCAACAATGAGCAGTTCTTC. This codes for CATSGRGSNNEQFF.

V and J are TRBV9 and TRBJ2-7; 16 nucleotides match TRBD2. The ends lost 0 bases at V and 2 bases at J; junction bases unmatched: 5. The CDR3 sequence is 18 residues long. Germline CDR1 is SGDLS and CDR2 is YYNGEE. The CDR3 DNA sequence: TGTGCCAGCAGCGTAGAGGGACTAGCGGGAGGGCCCCCCTACGAGCAGTACTTC. Translation: CASSVEGLAGGPPYEQYF. The variable domain in full, completed from reference TRBV9 and TRBJ2-7, reads DSGVTQTPKHLITATGQRVTLRCSPRSGDLSVYWYQQSLDQGLQFLIQYYNGEERAKGNILERFSAQQFPDLHSELNLSSLELGDSALYFCASSVEGLAGGPPYEQYFGPGTRLTVT.

V gene TRBV3-1 (or the pseudogene TRBV3-2) combines with J gene TRBJ2-5; the D gene is possibly TRBD1 (5 bases). V lost 3 bases, J lost 2 bases, and 10 bases lay in between. The CDR3 has 14 amino acids. Germline CDR1 LGHDT, CDR2 YNNKEL (reference sequence). CDR3 protein: CASSQTATQETQYF. CDR3 nucleotide sequence: TGTGCCAGCAGCCAGACAGCTACTCAAGAGACCCAGTACTTC.